The rows below give T cell receptor beta chains drawn from one sample of a study of blood T cell repertoires in COVID-19. The data were produced by immunoSEQ multiplex PCR, yet TCRdb's version contains in-frame clones alone and is incomplete. The table lists 100,000 to 150,000 clones, approximately 80% of them singletons. The material sequenced was peripheral blood. Every receptor here comes from a man aged 45 to 65 with acute or convalescent COVID-19. The conserved cysteine and the conserved F or W are not part of the CDR3 here. The listing skips clone size in some rows; elsewhere it reads once, few, many or a size class.

V gene: TRBV7-9
clone size: .
J gene: TRBJ1-2
CDR3 length: 11
CDR3 protein: ASSPLTGLGYT

V gene: TRBV12-3/TRBV12-4
clone size: .
J gene: TRBJ1-1
CDR3 length: 11
CDR3 protein: ASILAENTEAF

V gene: TRBV5-4
clone size: .
J gene: TRBJ1-2
CDR3 length: 11
CDR3 protein: ASMRGQGYGYT

V gene: TRBV3-1/TRBV3-2
clone size: .
J gene: TRBJ2-7
CDR3 length: 14
CDR3 protein: ASSRDPSGRAREQY

V gene: TRBV28
clone size: .
J gene: TRBJ2-7
CDR3 length: 13
CDR3 protein: ASSLAVKVPYEQY

V gene: TRBV9
clone size: .
J gene: TRBJ1-2
CDR3 length: 13
CDR3 protein: ASSAPQEFDYGYT

V gene: TRBV7-3
clone size: once
J gene: TRBJ2-7
CDR3 length: 11
CDR3 protein: ASSSGQGSEQY

V gene: TRBV2
clone size: .
J gene: TRBJ2-2
CDR3 length: 13
CDR3 protein: ASSGLAGGAGELF

V gene: TRBV27
clone size: many
J gene: TRBJ2-1
CDR3 length: 13
CDR3 protein: ASSLKGEAYNEQF

V gene: TRBV19
clone size: once
J gene: TRBJ1-1
CDR3 length: 15
CDR3 protein: ASSARDRGRVNTEAF

V gene: TRBV10-3
clone size: .
J gene: TRBJ2-3
CDR3 length: 14
CDR3 protein: AIRPYGLAGTDTQY

V gene: TRBV2
clone size: .
J gene: TRBJ2-3
CDR3 length: 13
CDR3 protein: ASSLDRGRSDTQY

V gene: TRBV27
clone size: .
J gene: TRBJ2-3
CDR3 length: 14
CDR3 protein: ASSLWTSGRTDTQY

V gene: TRBV11-2
clone size: once
J gene: TRBJ2-7
CDR3 length: 13
CDR3 protein: ASSLDWTGGYEQY

V gene: TRBV5-1
clone size: .
J gene: TRBJ2-5
CDR3 length: 12
CDR3 protein: ASSLASGEETQY

V gene: TRBV7-9
clone size: .
J gene: TRBJ1-2
CDR3 length: 12
CDR3 protein: ASSLDSGEIGYT

V gene: TRBV5-1
clone size: .
J gene: TRBJ2-6
CDR3 length: 15
CDR3 protein: ASSRDRGPSGANVLT

V gene: TRBV7-9
clone size: once
J gene: TRBJ1-1
CDR3 length: 14
CDR3 protein: ASSPGQGEVNTEAF

V gene: TRBV19
clone size: .
J gene: TRBJ2-1
CDR3 length: 15
CDR3 protein: ASSITSPGGPYNEQF

V gene: TRBV29-1
clone size: .
J gene: TRBJ1-1
CDR3 length: 11
CDR3 protein: SVESGRGTEAF

V gene: TRBV9
clone size: .
J gene: TRBJ2-2
CDR3 length: 16
CDR3 protein: ASSVEYRTGGSNGELF

V gene: TRBV11-3
clone size: .
J gene: TRBJ2-5
CDR3 length: 12
CDR3 protein: ASSLGRGSETQY

V gene: TRBV6-1
clone size: .
J gene: TRBJ1-2
CDR3 length: 14
CDR3 protein: ASSEALTRGNYGYT

V gene: TRBV7-3
clone size: .
J gene: TRBJ2-3
CDR3 length: 13
CDR3 protein: ASSPAGGRTDTQY

V gene: TRBV19
clone size: .
J gene: TRBJ1-2
CDR3 length: 14
CDR3 protein: ASSPLLAPSTAGYT

V gene: TRBV28
clone size: .
J gene: TRBJ2-3
CDR3 length: 13
CDR3 protein: ASSFGRPLTDTQY

V gene: TRBV19
clone size: once
J gene: TRBJ1-5
CDR3 length: 13
CDR3 protein: ASSGTGTSNQPQH

V gene: TRBV19
clone size: .
J gene: TRBJ2-1
CDR3 length: 13
CDR3 protein: ASSIGQGAPNEQF

V gene: TRBV9
clone size: .
J gene: TRBJ2-3
CDR3 length: 13
CDR3 protein: ASSPWPFSTDTQY

V gene: TRBV2
clone size: once
J gene: TRBJ1-2
CDR3 length: 10
CDR3 protein: ASSDEVYGYT

V gene: TRBV3-1/TRBV3-2
clone size: .
J gene: TRBJ1-6
CDR3 length: 13
CDR3 protein: ASSQSNRVGSPLH

V gene: TRBV5-6
clone size: .
J gene: TRBJ1-2
CDR3 length: 13
CDR3 protein: ASSFDRGYDYGYT

V gene: TRBV19
clone size: .
J gene: TRBJ2-3
CDR3 length: 13
CDR3 protein: ASTFSAGGTDTQY

V gene: TRBV29-1
clone size: .
J gene: TRBJ1-1
CDR3 length: 10
CDR3 protein: SGSGYNTEAF

V gene: TRBV4-2
clone size: .
J gene: TRBJ1-4
CDR3 length: 13
CDR3 protein: ASSQGTGPNEKLF

V gene: TRBV5-1
clone size: .
J gene: TRBJ1-4
CDR3 length: 13
CDR3 protein: ASSQGHLGREKLF

V gene: TRBV5-1
clone size: .
J gene: TRBJ1-2
CDR3 length: 15
CDR3 protein: ASSLLTTQTGVGGYT

V gene: TRBV3-1/TRBV3-2
clone size: .
J gene: TRBJ2-2
CDR3 length: 11
CDR3 protein: ASGPAGAGELF

V gene: TRBV7-9
clone size: .
J gene: TRBJ2-3
CDR3 length: 12
CDR3 protein: ASSFEGGTDTQY